This TCR beta chain was sequenced in a study of identical twins. Findings and caveats of the study: While abundant cord blood beta clonotypes carried fewer insertions, memory repertoires showed no such pattern.

CDR1 MDHEN and CDR2 SYDVKM come from the germline V gene. This CDR3 has 18 residues. V was clipped by 9 bases and J by 0 bases; unmatched bases: 13. Healthy Caucasian individuals made up all the donors. A universal primer site came from template switching; cDNA carried unique molecular identifiers. TCRdb reprocessed the 5' RACE reads via MiXCR and lists one record per CDR3 protein. The table has a few hundred thousand distinct CDR3 sequences, over 9.5% seen once. At least ten counts were recorded for this clonotype. Antigen: not known. The chain couples TRBV28 to TRBJ2-5; TRBD2 matches at 13 bases. The clonotype comes from a man aged 50 or older in good health. The sample consisted of memory T cells sorted from blood. The CDR3 nucleotides read TGTGCCAGTGCCCCCCCCGGGACTAGCGGGACTTACCAAGAGACCCAGTACTTC. It specifies CASAPPGTSGTYQETQYF.